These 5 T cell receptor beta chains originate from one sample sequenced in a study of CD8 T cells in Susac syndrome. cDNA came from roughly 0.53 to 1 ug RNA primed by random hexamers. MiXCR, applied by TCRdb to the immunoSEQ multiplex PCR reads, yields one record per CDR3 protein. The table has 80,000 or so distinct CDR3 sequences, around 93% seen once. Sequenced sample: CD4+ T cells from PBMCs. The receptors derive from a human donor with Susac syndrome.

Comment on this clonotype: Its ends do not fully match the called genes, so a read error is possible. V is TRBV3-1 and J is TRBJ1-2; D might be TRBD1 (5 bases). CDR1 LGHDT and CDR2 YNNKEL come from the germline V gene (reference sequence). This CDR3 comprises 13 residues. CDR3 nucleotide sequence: TGTGCCGGCAGCCAAGTCGGCAGGGCCGACGACACCTTC. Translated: CAGSQVGRADDTF.

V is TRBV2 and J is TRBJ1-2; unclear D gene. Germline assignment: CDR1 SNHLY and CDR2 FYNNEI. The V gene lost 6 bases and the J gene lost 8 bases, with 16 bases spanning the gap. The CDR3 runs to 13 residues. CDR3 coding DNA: TGTGCCAGCAGGGCGGACCTGCCAAGGGGCTACACCTTC. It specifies CASRADLPRGYTF.

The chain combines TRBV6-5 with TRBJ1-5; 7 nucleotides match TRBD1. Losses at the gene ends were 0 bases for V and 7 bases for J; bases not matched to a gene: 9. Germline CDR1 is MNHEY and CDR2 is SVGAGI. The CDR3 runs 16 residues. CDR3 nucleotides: TGTGCCAGCAGTTACTCTTTTGTCGGGGGACAGCAGCCCCAGCATTTT. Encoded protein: CASSYSFVGGQQPQHF.

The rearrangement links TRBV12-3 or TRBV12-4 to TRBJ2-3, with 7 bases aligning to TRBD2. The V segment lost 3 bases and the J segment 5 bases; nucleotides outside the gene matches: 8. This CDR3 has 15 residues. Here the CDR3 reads CASSFLAEPGDTQYF. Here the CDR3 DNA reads TGTGCCAGCAGTTTCCTAGCGGAACCGGGAGATACGCAGTATTTT.

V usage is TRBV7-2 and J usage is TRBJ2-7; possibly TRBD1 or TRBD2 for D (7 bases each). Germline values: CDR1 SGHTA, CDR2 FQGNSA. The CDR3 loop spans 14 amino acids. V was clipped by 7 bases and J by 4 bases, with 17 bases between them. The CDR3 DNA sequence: TGTGCCAGCACCCCTACGCAGGGGGGGTACGAGCAGTACTTC. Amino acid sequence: CASTPTQGGYEQYF.